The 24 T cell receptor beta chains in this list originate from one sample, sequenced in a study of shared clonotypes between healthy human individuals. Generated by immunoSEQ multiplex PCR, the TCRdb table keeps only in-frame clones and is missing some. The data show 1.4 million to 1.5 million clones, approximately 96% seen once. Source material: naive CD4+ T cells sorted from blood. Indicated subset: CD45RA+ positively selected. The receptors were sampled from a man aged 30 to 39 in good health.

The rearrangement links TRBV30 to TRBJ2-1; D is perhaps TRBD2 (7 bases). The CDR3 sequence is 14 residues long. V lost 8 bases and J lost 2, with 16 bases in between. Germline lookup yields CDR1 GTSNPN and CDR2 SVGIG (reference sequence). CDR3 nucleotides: TGTGCCCGCAGTAGGGGGGGAGCCTACAATGAGCAGTTCTTC. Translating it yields CARSRGGAYNEQFF.

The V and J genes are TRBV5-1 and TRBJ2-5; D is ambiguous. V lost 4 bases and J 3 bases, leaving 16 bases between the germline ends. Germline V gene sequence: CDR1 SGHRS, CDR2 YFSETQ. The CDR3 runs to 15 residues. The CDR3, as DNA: TGCGCCAGCAGCCACTTTTTACCTTTGAAAGAGACCCAGTACTTC. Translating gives CASSHFLPLKETQYF. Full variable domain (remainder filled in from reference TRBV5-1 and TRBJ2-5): KAGVTQTPRYLIKTRGQQVTLSCSPISGHRSVSWYQQTPGQGLQFLFEYFSETQRNKGNFPGRFSGRQFSNSRSEMNVSTLELGDSALYLCASSHFLPLKETQYFGPGTRLLVL.

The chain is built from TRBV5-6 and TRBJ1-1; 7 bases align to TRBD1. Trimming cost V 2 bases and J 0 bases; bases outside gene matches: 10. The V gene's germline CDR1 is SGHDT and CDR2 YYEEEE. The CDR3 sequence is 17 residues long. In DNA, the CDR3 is TGTGCCAGCAGCTTAAGGACAGGCTATAAGATGAACACTGAAGCTTTCTTT. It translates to CASSLRTGYKMNTEAFF.

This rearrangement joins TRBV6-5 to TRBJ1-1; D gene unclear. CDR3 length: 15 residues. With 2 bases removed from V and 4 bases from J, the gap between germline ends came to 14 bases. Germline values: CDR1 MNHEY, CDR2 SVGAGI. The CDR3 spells CASSYVRLRPTEAFF. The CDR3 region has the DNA TGTGCCAGCAGTTACGTCAGGCTACGGCCCACTGAAGCTTTCTTT.

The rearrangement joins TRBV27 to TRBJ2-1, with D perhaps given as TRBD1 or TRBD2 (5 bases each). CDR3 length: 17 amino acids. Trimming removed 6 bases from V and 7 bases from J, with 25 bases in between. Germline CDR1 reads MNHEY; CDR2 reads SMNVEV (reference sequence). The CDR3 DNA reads TGTGCCAGCAGCCCTACTAGTCTGGGCGACAGTGGGAATGAGCAGTTCTTC. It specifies CASSPTSLGDSGNEQFF.

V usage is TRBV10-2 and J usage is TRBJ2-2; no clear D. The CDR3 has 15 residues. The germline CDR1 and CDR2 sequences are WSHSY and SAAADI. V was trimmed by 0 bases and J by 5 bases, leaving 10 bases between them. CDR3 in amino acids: CASSESYLETGELFF. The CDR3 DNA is TGCGCCAGCAGTGAGTCGTATTTAGAAACCGGGGAGCTGTTTTTT.

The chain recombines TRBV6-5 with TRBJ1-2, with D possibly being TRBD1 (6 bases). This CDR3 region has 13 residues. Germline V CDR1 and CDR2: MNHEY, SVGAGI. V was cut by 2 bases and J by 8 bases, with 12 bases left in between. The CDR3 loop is CASSYVRGRGYTF. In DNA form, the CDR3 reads TGTGCCAGCAGTTACGTGCGGGGGCGCGGCTACACCTTC.

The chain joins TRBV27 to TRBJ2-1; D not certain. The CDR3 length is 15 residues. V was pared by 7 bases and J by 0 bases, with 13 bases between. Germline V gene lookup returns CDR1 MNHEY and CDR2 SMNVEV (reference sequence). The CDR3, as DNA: TGTGCCAGCACCCGGAGCCCCTTCTCCTACAATGAGCAGTTCTTC. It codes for CASTRSPFSYNEQFF.

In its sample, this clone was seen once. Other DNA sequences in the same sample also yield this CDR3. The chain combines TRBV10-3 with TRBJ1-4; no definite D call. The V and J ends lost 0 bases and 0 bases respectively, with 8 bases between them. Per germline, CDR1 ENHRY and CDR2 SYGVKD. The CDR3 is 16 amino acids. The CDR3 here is CAISESRSATNEKLFF. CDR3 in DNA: TGTGCCATCAGTGAGTCGAGGTCTGCAACTAATGAAAAACTGTTTTTT.

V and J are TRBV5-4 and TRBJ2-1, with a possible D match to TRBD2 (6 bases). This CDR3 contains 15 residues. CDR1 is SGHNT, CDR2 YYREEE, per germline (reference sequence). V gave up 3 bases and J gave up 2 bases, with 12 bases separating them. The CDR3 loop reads CASSWDSNAYNEQFF. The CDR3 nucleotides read TGTGCCAGCAGCTGGGACTCCAATGCCTACAATGAGCAGTTCTTC.

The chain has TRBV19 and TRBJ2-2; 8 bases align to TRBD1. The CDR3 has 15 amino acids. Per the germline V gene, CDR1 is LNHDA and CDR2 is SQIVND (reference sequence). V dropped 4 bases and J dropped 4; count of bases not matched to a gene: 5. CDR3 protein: CASSTPTGATGELFF. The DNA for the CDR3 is TGTGCCAGTAGTACCCCGACAGGGGCCACCGGGGAGCTGTTTTTT.

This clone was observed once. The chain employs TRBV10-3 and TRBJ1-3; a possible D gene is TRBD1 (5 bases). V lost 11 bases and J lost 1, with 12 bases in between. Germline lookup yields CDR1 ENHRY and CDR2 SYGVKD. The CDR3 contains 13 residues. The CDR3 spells CASGATSGNTIYF. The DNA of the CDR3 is TGTGCCTCCGGGGCTACGTCTGGAAACACCATATATTTT.

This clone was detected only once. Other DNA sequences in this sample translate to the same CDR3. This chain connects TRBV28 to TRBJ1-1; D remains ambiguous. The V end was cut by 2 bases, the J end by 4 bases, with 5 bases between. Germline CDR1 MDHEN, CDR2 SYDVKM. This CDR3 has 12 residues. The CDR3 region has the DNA TGTGCCAGCAGTTTACTGGGCACTGAAGCTTTCTTT. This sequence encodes CASSLLGTEAFF.

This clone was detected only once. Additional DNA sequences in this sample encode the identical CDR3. Written as DNA, the CDR3 is TGTGCCAGCAGTTTTGGGGGACTCTACGAGCAGTACTTC. Protein: CASSFGGLYEQYF. The chain has TRBV28 and TRBJ2-7, with a tentative D call TRBD2 (6 bases). Germline CDR1 MDHEN, CDR2 SYDVKM. V was shortened by 3 bases and J by 3 bases, with 9 bases between the two germline ends. The CDR3 spans 13 residues. Drawing the rest from reference TRBV28 and TRBJ2-7, the complete variable domain is DVKVTQSSRYLVKRTGEKVFLECVQDMDHENMFWYRQDPGLGLRLIYFSYDVKMKEKGDIPEGYSVSREKKERFSLILESASTNQTSMYLCASSFGGLYEQYFGPGTRLTVT.

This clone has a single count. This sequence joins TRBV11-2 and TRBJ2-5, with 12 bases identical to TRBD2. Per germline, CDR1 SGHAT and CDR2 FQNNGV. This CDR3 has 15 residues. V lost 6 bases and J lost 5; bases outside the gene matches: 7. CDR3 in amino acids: CASSILAGGPETQYF. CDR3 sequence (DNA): TGTGCCAGCAGTATACTAGCGGGAGGTCCCGAGACCCAGTACTTC.

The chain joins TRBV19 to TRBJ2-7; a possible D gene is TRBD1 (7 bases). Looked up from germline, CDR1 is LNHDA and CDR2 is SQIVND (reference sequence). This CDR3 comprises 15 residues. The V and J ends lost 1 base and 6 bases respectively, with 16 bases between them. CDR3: CASSIAQGGLGEQYF. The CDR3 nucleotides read TGTGCCAGTAGTATAGCGCAGGGGGGCTTGGGCGAGCAGTACTTC.

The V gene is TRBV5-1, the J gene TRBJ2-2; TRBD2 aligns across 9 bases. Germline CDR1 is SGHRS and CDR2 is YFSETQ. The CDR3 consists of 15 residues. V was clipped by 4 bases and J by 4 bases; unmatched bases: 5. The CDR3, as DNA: TGCGCCAGCAGCCCGGCGGGAGGGCCCACCGGGGAGCTGTTTTTT. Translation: CASSPAGGPTGELFF.

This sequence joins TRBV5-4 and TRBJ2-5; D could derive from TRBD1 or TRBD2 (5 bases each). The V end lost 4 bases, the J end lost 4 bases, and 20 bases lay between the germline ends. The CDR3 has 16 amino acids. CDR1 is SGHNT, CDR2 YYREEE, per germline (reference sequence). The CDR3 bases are TGTGCCAGCAGCCAGGGACGGACCGGATCGGGAGAGACCCAGTACTTC. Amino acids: CASSQGRTGSGETQYF. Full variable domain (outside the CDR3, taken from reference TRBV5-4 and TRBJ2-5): ETGVTQSPTHLIKTRGQQVTLRCSSQSGHNTVSWYQQALGQGPQFIFQYYREEENGRGNFPPRFSGLQFPNYSSELNVNALELDDSALYLCASSQGRTGSGETQYFGPGTRLLVL.

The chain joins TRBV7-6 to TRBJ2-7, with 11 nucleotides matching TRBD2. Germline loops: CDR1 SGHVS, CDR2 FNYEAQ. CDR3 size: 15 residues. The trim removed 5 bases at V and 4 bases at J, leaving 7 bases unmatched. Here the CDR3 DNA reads TGTGCCAGCAGCCCAGCTAGCGGGAGGAGGTACGAGCAGTACTTC. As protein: CASSPASGRRYEQYF.

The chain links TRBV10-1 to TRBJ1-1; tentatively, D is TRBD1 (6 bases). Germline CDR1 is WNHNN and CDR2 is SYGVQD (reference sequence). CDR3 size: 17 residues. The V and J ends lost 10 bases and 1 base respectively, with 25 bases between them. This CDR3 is CATQGTGRGGSNTEAFF. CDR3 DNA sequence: TGCGCCACCCAGGGGACTGGACGCGGCGGTTCGAACACTGAAGCTTTCTTT.

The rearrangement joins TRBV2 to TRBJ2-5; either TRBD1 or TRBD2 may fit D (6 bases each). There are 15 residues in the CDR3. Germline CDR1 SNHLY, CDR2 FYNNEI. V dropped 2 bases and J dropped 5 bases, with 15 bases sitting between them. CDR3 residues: CASSEQGRGLETQYF. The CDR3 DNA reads TGTGCCAGCAGTGAACAGGGCAGGGGACTTGAGACCCAGTACTTC. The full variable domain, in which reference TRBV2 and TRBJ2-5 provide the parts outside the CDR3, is EPEVTQTPSHQVTQMGQEVILRCVPISNHLYFYWYRQILGQKVEFLVSFYNNEISEKSEIFDDQFSVERPDGSNFTLKIRSTKLEDSAMYFCASSEQGRGLETQYFGPGTRLLVL.

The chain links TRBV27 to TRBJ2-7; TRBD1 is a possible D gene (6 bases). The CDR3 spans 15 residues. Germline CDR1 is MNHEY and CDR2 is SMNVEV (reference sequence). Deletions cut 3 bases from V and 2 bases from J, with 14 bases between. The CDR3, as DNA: TGTGCCAGCAGTTTTATTTGGGACACTACCTACGAGCAGTACTTC. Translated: CASSFIWDTTYEQYF.

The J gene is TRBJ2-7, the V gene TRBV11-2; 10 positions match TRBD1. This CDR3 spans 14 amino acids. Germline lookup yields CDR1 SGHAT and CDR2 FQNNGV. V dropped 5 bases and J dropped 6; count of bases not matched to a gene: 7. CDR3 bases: TGTGCCAGCAGCCCCGGGACAGGGGCGGGCGAGCAGTACTTC. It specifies CASSPGTGAGEQYF.

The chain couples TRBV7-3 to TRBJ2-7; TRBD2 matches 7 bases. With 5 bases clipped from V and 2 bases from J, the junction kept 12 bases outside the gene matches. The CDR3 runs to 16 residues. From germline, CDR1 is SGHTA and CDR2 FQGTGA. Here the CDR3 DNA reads TGTGCCAGCAGCCCGAGCGGGGTACGGAGCCCCTACGAGCAGTACTTC. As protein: CASSPSGVRSPYEQYF.